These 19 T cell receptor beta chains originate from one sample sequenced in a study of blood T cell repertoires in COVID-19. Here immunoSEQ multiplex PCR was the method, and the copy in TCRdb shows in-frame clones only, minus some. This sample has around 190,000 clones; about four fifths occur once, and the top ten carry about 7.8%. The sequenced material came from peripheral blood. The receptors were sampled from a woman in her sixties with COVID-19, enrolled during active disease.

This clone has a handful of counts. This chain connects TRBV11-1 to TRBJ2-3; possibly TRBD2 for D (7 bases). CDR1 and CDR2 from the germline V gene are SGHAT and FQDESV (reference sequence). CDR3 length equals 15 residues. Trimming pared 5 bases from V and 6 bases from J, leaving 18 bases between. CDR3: CASSLPGGRRDTQYF. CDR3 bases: TGTGCCAGCAGCCTACCGGGGGGCCGTAGGGATACGCAGTATTTT.

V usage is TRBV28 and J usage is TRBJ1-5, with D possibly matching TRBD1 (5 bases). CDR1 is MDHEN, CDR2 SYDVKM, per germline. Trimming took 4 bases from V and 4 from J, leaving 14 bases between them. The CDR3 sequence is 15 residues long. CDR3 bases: TGTGCCAGCAGTTACGCCGGAGACAGTAATCAGCCCCAGCATTTT. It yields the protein CASSYAGDSNQPQHF.

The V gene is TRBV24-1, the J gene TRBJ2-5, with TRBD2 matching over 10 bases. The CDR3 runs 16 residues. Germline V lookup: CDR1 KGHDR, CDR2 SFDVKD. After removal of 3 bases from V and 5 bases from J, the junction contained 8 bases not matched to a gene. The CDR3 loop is CATSDKSGRAVETQYF. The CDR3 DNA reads TGTGCCACCAGTGATAAAAGCGGGAGGGCCGTTGAGACCCAGTACTTC.

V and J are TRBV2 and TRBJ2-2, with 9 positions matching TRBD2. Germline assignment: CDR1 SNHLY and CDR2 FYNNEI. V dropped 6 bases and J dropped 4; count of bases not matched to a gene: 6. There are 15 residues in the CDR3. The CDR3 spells CASREREVSTGELFF. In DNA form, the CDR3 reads TGTGCCAGCAGAGAGCGGGAGGTTAGCACCGGGGAGCTGTTTTTT.

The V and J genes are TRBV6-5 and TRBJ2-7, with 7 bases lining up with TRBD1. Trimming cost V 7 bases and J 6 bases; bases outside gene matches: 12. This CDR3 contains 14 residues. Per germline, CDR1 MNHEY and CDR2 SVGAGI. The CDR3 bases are TGTGCCAGCAATTCAGACAGGGAAGTCGGCGAGCAGTACTTC. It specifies CASNSDREVGEQYF.

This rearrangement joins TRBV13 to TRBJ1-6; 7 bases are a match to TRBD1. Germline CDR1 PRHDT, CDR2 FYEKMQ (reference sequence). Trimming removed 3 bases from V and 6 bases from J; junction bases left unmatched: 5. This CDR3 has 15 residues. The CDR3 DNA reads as TGTGCCAGCAGCTTCCGGGACAGCGTTAATTCACCCCTCCACTTT. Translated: CASSFRDSVNSPLHF.

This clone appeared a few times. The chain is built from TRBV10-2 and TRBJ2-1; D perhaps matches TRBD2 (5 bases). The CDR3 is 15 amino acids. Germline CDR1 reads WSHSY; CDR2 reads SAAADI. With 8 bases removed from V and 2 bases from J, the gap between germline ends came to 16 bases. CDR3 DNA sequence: TGCGCCAGCTCGGCTGGCTCCGGGGCCTACAATGAGCAGTTCTTC. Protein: CASSAGSGAYNEQFF.

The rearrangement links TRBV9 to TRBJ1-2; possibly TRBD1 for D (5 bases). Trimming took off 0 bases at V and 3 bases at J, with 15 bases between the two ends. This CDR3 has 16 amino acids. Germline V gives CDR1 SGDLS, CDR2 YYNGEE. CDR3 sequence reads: CASSVEAHPGDYGYTF. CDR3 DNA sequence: TGTGCCAGCAGCGTAGAAGCACACCCGGGGGACTATGGCTACACCTTC.

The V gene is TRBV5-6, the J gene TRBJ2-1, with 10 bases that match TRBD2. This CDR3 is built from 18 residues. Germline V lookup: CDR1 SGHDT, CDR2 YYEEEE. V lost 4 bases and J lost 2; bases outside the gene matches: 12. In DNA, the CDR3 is TGTGCCAGCAGCGGTGCCTTAGCGGGGGGCGTAGCCTACAATGAGCAGTTCTTC. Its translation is CASSGALAGGVAYNEQFF. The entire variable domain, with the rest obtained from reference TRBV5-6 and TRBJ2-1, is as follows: DAGVTQSPTHLIKTRGQQVTLRCSPKSGHDTVSWYQQALGQGPQFIFQYYEEEERQRGNFPDRFSGHQFPNYSSELNVNALLLGDSALYLCASSGALAGGVAYNEQFFGPGTRLTVL.

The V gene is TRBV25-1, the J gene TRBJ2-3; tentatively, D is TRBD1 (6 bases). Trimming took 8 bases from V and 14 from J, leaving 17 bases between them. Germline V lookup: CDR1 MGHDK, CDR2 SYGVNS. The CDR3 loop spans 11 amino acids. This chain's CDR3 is CASLRGTYLYF. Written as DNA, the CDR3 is TGTGCCAGCTTAAGAGGGACATATTTGTATTTT.

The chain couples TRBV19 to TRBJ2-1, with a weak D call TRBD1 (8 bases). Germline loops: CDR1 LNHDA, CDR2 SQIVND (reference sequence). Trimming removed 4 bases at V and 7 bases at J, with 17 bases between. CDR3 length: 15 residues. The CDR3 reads CASSTPHRGGNEQFF. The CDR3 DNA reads TGTGCCAGTAGTACCCCGCACAGGGGGGGGAATGAGCAGTTCTTC.

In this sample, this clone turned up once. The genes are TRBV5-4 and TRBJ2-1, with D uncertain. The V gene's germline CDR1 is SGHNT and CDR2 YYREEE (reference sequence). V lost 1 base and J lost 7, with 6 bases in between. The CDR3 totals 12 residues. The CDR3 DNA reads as TGTGCCAGCAGCTTGAAGCTAAATGAGCAGTTCTTC. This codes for CASSLKLNEQFF.

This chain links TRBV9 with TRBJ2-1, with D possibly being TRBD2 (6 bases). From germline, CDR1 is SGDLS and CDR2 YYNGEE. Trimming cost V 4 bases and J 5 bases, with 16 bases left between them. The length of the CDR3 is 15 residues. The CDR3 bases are TGTGCCAGCAGCCCGGGGAGCGGGTGGGACAATGAGCAGTTCTTC. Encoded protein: CASSPGSGWDNEQFF.

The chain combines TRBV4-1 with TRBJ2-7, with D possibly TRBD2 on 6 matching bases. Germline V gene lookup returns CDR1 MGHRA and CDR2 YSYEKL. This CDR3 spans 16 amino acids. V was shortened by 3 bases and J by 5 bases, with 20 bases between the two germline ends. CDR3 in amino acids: CASSHQPRGGEDEQYF. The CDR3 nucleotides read TGCGCCAGCAGCCACCAGCCCCGGGGCGGGGAGGACGAGCAGTACTTC.

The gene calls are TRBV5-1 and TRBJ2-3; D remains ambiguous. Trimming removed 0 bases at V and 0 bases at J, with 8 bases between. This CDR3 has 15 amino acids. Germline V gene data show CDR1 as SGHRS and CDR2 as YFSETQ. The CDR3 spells CASSLVRSSTDTQYF. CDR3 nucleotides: TGCGCCAGCAGCTTGGTCAGGTCGAGCACAGATACGCAGTATTTT. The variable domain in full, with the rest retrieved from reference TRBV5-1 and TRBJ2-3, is KAGVTQTPRYLIKTRGQQVTLSCSPISGHRSVSWYQQTPGQGLQFLFEYFSETQRNKGNFPGRFSGRQFSNSRSEMNVSTLELGDSALYLCASSLVRSSTDTQYFGPGTRLTVL.

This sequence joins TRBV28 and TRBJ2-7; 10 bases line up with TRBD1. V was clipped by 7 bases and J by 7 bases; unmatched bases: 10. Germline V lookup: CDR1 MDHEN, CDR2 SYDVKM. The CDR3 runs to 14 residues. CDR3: CASTLTGGLGEQYF. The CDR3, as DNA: TGTGCCAGCACCTTGACAGGGGGCTTGGGTGAGCAGTACTTC.

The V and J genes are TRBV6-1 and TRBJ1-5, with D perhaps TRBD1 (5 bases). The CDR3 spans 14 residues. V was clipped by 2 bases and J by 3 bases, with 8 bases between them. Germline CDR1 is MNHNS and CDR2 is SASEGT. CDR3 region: CASSESGNNQPQHF. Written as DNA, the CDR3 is TGTGCCAGCAGTGAATCAGGGAACAATCAGCCCCAGCATTTT.

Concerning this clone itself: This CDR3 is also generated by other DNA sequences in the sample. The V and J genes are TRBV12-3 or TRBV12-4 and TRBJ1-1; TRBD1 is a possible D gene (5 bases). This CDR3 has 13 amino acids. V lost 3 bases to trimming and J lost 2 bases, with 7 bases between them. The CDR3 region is CASSFGQNTEAFF. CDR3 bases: TGTGCCAGCAGTTTCGGACAAAACACTGAAGCTTTCTTT.

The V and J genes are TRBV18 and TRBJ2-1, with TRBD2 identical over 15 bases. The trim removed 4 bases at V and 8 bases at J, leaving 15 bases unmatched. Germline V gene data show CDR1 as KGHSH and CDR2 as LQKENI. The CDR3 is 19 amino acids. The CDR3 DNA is TGTGCCAGCTCACTTTTAGCCGGGACTAGCGGGAGGCGGCCCGATGAGCAGTTCTTC. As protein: CASSLLAGTSGRRPDEQFF.